Below, 21 T cell receptor beta chains from the same sample are listed, as sequenced in a study of blood T cell repertoires in COVID-19. Repertoires were generated with immunoSEQ multiplex PCR, while TCRdb's copy carries only in-frame clones and drops some. The sample consists of 97,000 or so clones, roughly 86% of them appearing once. The source material was peripheral blood. The receptors were sampled from a man aged 35-49 years with active or convalescent COVID-19.

The CDR3 sequence: CASSPTELTGSYNEQFF. The CDR3, as DNA: TGTGCCAGCAGCCCCACGGAATTGACAGGATCCTACAATGAGCAGTTCTTC. This chain connects TRBV14 to TRBJ2-1; D possibly corresponds to TRBD1 (6 bases). The V end lost 4 bases, the J end lost 1 base, and 17 bases lay between the germline ends. Per germline, CDR1 SGHDN and CDR2 FVKESK. The CDR3 contains 17 residues.

V gene TRBV3-1 (or the pseudogene TRBV3-2) combines with J gene TRBJ1-2; 7 bases align to TRBD1. From germline, CDR1 is LGHDT and CDR2 YNNKEL (reference sequence). The CDR3 extends over 14 amino acids. Trimming cost V 5 bases and J 4 bases; bases outside gene matches: 7. The CDR3 DNA sequence: TGTGCCAGCAGCTTAAACAGGGGCGCCTATGGCTACACCTTC. It yields the protein CASSLNRGAYGYTF.

V gene TRBV11-2 combines with J gene TRBJ1-2; possible D gene TRBD1, 5 bases. Trimming took 4 bases from V and 5 from J, leaving 11 bases between them. Germline CDR1 is SGHAT and CDR2 is FQNNGV. The CDR3 has 13 amino acids. Written as DNA, the CDR3 is TGTGCCAGCAGCTCCCAGGCAGGGTATGGCTACACCTTC. Encoded protein: CASSSQAGYGYTF.

This clone was seen many times. The chain uses TRBV7-2 and TRBJ2-5; 8 bases map to TRBD1. The V gene's germline CDR1 is SGHTA and CDR2 FQGNSA. The CDR3 has 15 residues. Trimming at V came to 5 bases and at J to 2 bases, leaving 7 bases not matched to a gene. The CDR3 DNA sequence: TGTGCCAGCAGCCTAACCGGACAGGGTCAAGAGACCCAGTACTTC. It codes for CASSLTGQGQETQYF.

Here the CDR3 reads CASSEPGGIADTQYF. As DNA, the CDR3 is TGTGCCAGCAGTGAACCGGGGGGCATCGCTGATACGCAGTATTTT. The rearrangement joins TRBV25-1 to TRBJ2-3; possible D gene TRBD2, 7 bases. Germline V lookup: CDR1 MGHDK, CDR2 SYGVNS. With 2 bases removed from V and 6 bases from J, the gap between germline ends came to 15 bases. CDR3 length: 15 residues.

This chain connects TRBV2 to TRBJ1-2, with 7 bases that match TRBD1. The CDR3 is 14 residues long. Germline loops: CDR1 SNHLY, CDR2 FYNNEI. J lost 7 bases, V lost 5 bases, and 10 bases had no gene match. The CDR3 bases are TGTGCCAGCAGTTCCGGGACAGATTTCTTTGGCTACACCTTC. Translated: CASSSGTDFFGYTF.

The J gene is TRBJ2-1, the V gene TRBV5-1, with D tentatively TRBD1 (8 bases). V lost 4 bases and J 8 bases, leaving 22 bases between the germline ends. CDR1 and CDR2 from the germline V gene are SGHRS and YFSETQ. The CDR3 is made up of 16 amino acids. The CDR3 spells CASSLGGTGGLYEQFF. CDR3 coding DNA: TGCGCCAGCAGCCTGGGGGGGACAGGAGGCCTCTATGAGCAGTTCTTC.

This chain links TRBV28 with TRBJ2-1; 10 bases agree with TRBD1. This CDR3 has 15 amino acids. The trim removed 3 bases at V and 8 bases at J, leaving 7 bases unmatched. Germline CDR1 is MDHEN and CDR2 is SYDVKM. CDR3 DNA sequence: TGTGCCAGCAGTTTCGGGGACAGGGGTAGGTATGAGCAGTTCTTC. This gives the protein CASSFGDRGRYEQFF.

V is TRBV2 and J is TRBJ1-6, with D possibly being TRBD1 (5 bases). CDR3 length: 14 residues. Trimming left V 2 bases short and J 9 bases short, with 11 bases between. Germline V gene lookup returns CDR1 SNHLY and CDR2 FYNNEI. CDR3 sequence: CASSEPTVFSPLHF. CDR3 bases: TGTGCCAGCAGTGAACCGACAGTTTTTTCACCCCTCCACTTT.

The rearrangement uses TRBV4-3 and TRBJ2-3; TRBD2 might be the D (5 bases). Germline V gene sequence: CDR1 LGHNA, CDR2 YSLEER. This CDR3 has 15 amino acids. Trimming shortened V by 0 bases and J by 3 bases, and 10 bases separated the two germline ends. The CDR3 coding sequence is TGCGCCAGCAGCCAAGATCGGACTGTTACAGATACGCAGTATTTT. The encoded protein is CASSQDRTVTDTQYF.

The CDR3 DNA reads TGTGCCAGCAGCCAGGCAAGGGGAAATTCACCCCTCCACTTT. Protein: CASSQARGNSPLHF. The chain couples TRBV7-2 to TRBJ1-6; tentatively, D is TRBD1 (5 bases). The V gene lost 5 bases and the J gene lost 7 bases, with 12 bases spanning the gap. CDR3 length equals 14 residues. Germline loops: CDR1 SGHTA, CDR2 FQGNSA.

The chain joins TRBV20-1 to TRBJ2-3; tentative D call: TRBD2 (5 bases). Trimming removed 3 bases at V and 4 bases at J, with 11 bases between. Germline loops: CDR1 DFQATT, CDR2 SNEGSKA (reference sequence). The CDR3 contains 13 residues. The CDR3 DNA follows: TGCAGTGCTAGTCTTAGCGCCCCAGATACGCAGTATTTT. It specifies CSASLSAPDTQYF.

V usage is TRBV29-1 and J usage is TRBJ2-1; D may be TRBD1 (5 bases). The CDR3 is made up of 14 amino acids. Per the germline V gene, CDR1 is SQVTM and CDR2 is ANQGSEA. V lost 7 bases to trimming and J lost 7 bases, with 20 bases between them. The CDR3 loop reads CSARTDAKGNEQFF. The CDR3 DNA reads as TGCAGCGCCCGGACCGATGCTAAGGGGAATGAGCAGTTCTTC.

V is TRBV7-9 and J is TRBJ2-5, with 7 bases fitting TRBD1. V was clipped by 5 bases and J by 4 bases; unmatched bases: 10. In germline, CDR1 is SEHNR, CDR2 FQNEAQ (reference sequence). The CDR3 length is 15 residues. CDR3 DNA: TGTGCCAGCAGCCGCCCCCTAGACAGGGCAGAGACCCAGTACTTC. Amino acid sequence: CASSRPLDRAETQYF.

The chain employs TRBV11-2 and TRBJ1-6; 10 bases match TRBD1. J was trimmed by 8 bases and V by 5 bases; bases with no gene match: 3. CDR3 size: 14 residues. Looked up from germline, CDR1 is SGHAT and CDR2 is FQNNGV. The CDR3: CASSLGQGDSPLHF. The CDR3 coding sequence is TGTGCCAGCAGCCTCGGACAGGGGGATTCACCCCTCCACTTT.

J is TRBJ2-1 and V is TRBV5-6; 8 bases line up with TRBD1. J gave up 4 bases and V 2 bases, and 5 bases lay outside the gene matches. The CDR3 totals 15 residues. Germline loops: CDR1 SGHDT, CDR2 YYEEEE. The CDR3 sequence is CASSLDGQGYNEQFF. For the CDR3, the DNA is TGTGCCAGCAGCTTAGATGGACAGGGATACAATGAGCAGTTCTTC.

In this sample, this clone turned up a few times. CDR3 amino acids: CASGSSNNQPQHF. The CDR3 DNA follows: TGTGCCAGCGGCTCGTCGAACAATCAGCCCCAGCATTTT. This rearrangement joins TRBV3-1 (or the pseudogene TRBV3-2) to TRBJ1-5; D is ambiguous. The ends were cut back, 8 bases at V and 3 bases at J, with 11 bases in the middle. This CDR3 spans 13 amino acids. Germline CDR1 is LGHDT and CDR2 is YNNKEL (reference sequence).

The genes are TRBV5-1 and TRBJ1-3; TRBD1 matches at 7 bases. CDR1 and CDR2 from the germline V gene are SGHRS and YFSETQ. The junction had 12 bases not matched to a gene; V was cut back by 6 bases and J by 0 bases. The CDR3 covers 17 residues. This CDR3 reads CASTDKTGTSSGNTIYF. The CDR3 bases are TGCGCCAGCACCGACAAGACAGGGACTAGCTCTGGAAACACCATATATTTT.

The chain employs TRBV25-1 and TRBJ2-1, with TRBD2 matching 7 bases. V trimming: 4 bases; J trimming: 4 bases; junction bases outside the gene matches: 13. This CDR3 contains 17 residues. Germline values: CDR1 MGHDK, CDR2 SYGVNS. CDR3 nucleotides: TGTGCCAGCAGTGCGCCTCCTGGTAGCGGGTCTTACAATGAGCAGTTCTTC. Translating gives CASSAPPGSGSYNEQFF.

V is TRBV12-3 or TRBV12-4 and J is TRBJ1-1; D ambiguous. V gave up 3 bases and J gave up 0 bases, with 5 bases separating them. The CDR3 length is 13 residues. The DNA of the CDR3 is TGTGCCAGCAGTTTCCGGTTGAACACTGAAGCTTTCTTT. The encoded protein is CASSFRLNTEAFF.

The J gene is TRBJ2-5, the V gene TRBV30; 7 bases are a match to TRBD1. This CDR3 is built from 14 residues. The V gene's germline CDR1 is GTSNPN and CDR2 SVGIG (reference sequence). V lost 1 base and J lost 2; bases outside the gene matches: 4. The CDR3 sequence: CAWSGQGKQETQYF. In nucleotides, the CDR3 is TGTGCCTGGAGTGGACAGGGAAAACAAGAGACCCAGTACTTC.